This passage covers 25 T cell receptor beta chains from one sample sequenced in a study of blood T cell repertoires in COVID-19. TCRdb's table, derived via immunoSEQ multiplex PCR, lists solely in-frame clones and lacks some. The data show 25,000 to 30,000 clones, roughly three quarters seen once. The sequenced material came from peripheral blood. These receptors all stem from a man in his 70s with acute or convalescent COVID-19.

This clone was observed many times. V and J are TRBV4-3 and TRBJ2-1; 9 positions match TRBD2. There are 15 residues in the CDR3. V was pared by 4 bases and J by 3 bases, with 4 bases of the junction left unmatched. Germline values: CDR1 LGHNA, CDR2 YSLEER. In DNA form, the CDR3 reads TGCGCCAGCAGCCGGCTAGCGGGGAACTACAATGAGCAGTTCTTC. It is translated as CASSRLAGNYNEQFF.

The gene calls are TRBV18 and TRBJ2-5; D gene uncertain. Per germline, CDR1 KGHSH and CDR2 LQKENI. The V gene lost 3 bases and the J gene lost 5 bases, with 10 bases spanning the gap. The CDR3 contains 13 residues. The CDR3 loop reads CASSPLGTETQYF. Here the CDR3 DNA reads TGTGCCAGCTCACCTCTCGGTACCGAGACCCAGTACTTC.

This chain uses TRBV6-4 with TRBJ1-2; weak D call: TRBD1 (5 bases). Trimming took off 2 bases at V and 9 bases at J, with 13 bases between the two ends. The CDR3 is 13 residues long. The V gene's germline CDR1 is MRHNA and CDR2 SNTAGT. DNA of the CDR3: TGTGCCAGCAGTGACGGGCAGGGAAGGCGCTACACCTTC. Translated: CASSDGQGRRYTF.

The CDR3 DNA sequence: TGTGCCAGCTCATCCACCACTAGCGGGAGTGGCGCTAATGAGCAGTTCTTC. This gives the protein CASSSTTSGSGANEQFF. The chain recombines TRBV18 with TRBJ2-1; 11 bases map to TRBD2. This CDR3 has 17 residues. V was clipped by 5 bases and J by 7 bases; unmatched bases: 13. Looked up from germline, CDR1 is KGHSH and CDR2 is LQKENI.

The CDR3 coding sequence is TGTGCCAGCAGCAAAACCGACAGGGCCCAAGAGACCCAGTACTTC. Translation: CASSKTDRAQETQYF. The chain carries TRBV7-9 and TRBJ2-5; the match to TRBD1 covers 7 bases. From germline, CDR1 is SEHNR and CDR2 FQNEAQ (reference sequence). J lost 1 base, V lost 5 bases, and 7 bases had no gene match. There are 15 residues in the CDR3. Full variable domain (rest looked up from reference TRBV7-9 and TRBJ2-5): DTGVSQNPRHKITKRGQNVTFRCDPISEHNRLYWYRQTLGQGPEFLTYFQNEAQLEKSRLLSDRFSAERPKGSFSTLEIQRTEQGDSAMYLCASSKTDRAQETQYFGPGTRLLVL.

The chain is built from TRBV4-1 and TRBJ1-2, with 9 bases matching TRBD1. The V and J ends lost 0 bases and 2 bases, in that order; junction bases with no gene match: 4. The CDR3 has 16 amino acids. The germline gives CDR1 MGHRA, CDR2 YSYEKL. CDR3 nucleotide sequence: TGCGCCAGCAGCCAAGAAAGCGGACAGGGGAACTATGGCTACACCTTC. Translating it yields CASSQESGQGNYGYTF.

The V gene is TRBV2, the J gene TRBJ1-1, with unresolved D. The length of the CDR3 is 13 residues. Germline CDR1 reads SNHLY; CDR2 reads FYNNEI. V lost 5 bases and J lost 0, with 7 bases in between. The chain's CDR3 is CASSTAMNTEAFF. For the CDR3, the DNA is TGTGCCAGCAGTACAGCCATGAACACTGAAGCTTTCTTT.

This clone was seen a handful of times. The V gene is TRBV19, the J gene TRBJ1-5; 10 bases map to TRBD1. The V gene end was trimmed by 4 bases and the J gene end by 5 bases; junction bases not matched to a gene: 11. Germline V gene data show CDR1 as LNHDA and CDR2 as SQIVND (reference sequence). This CDR3 has 17 amino acids. The CDR3 loop is CASSNRQGAGQDQPQHF. The CDR3 DNA reads TGTGCCAGTAGTAACAGACAGGGGGCGGGGCAGGATCAGCCCCAGCATTTT.

The V call is TRBV5-5, the J call TRBJ1-2, with D unclear. The germline CDR1 and CDR2 sequences are SGHKS and YYEKEE (reference sequence). Trimming stripped 4 bases from V and 4 bases from J, with 14 bases between. The CDR3 consists of 14 residues. The CDR3 reads CASSEGPGSYGYTF. The CDR3, as DNA: TGTGCCAGCAGCGAGGGTCCGGGGAGCTATGGCTACACCTTC.

The chain joins TRBV10-3 to TRBJ2-3, with 12 bases fitting TRBD2. The CDR3 contains 17 residues. In germline, CDR1 is ENHRY, CDR2 SYGVKD. The V and J ends lost 0 bases and 4 bases, in that order; junction bases with no gene match: 5. The CDR3 loop is CAISESRPSGRADTQYF. CDR3 in DNA: TGTGCCATCAGTGAGTCGAGACCTAGCGGGAGGGCAGATACGCAGTATTTT.

This rearrangement joins TRBV14 to TRBJ2-6, with unresolved D. Germline lookup yields CDR1 SGHDN and CDR2 FVKESK. V gave up 4 bases and J gave up 2 bases, with 12 bases separating them. The CDR3 is 16 amino acids. CDR3 nucleotides: TGTGCCAGCAGCCCCCAACTGGCGGCTGGGGCCAACGTCCTGACTTTC. It translates to CASSPQLAAGANVLTF.

This chain joins TRBV24-1 and TRBJ2-5; TRBD1 aligns across 7 bases. V gave up 10 bases and J gave up 1 base; unmatched junction bases: 5. Germline CDR1 KGHDR, CDR2 SFDVKD. The CDR3 has 13 amino acids. CDR3 sequence: CATSTGFQETQYF. The DNA for the CDR3 is TGTGCCACTTCGACAGGGTTCCAAGAGACCCAGTACTTC.

The rearrangement links TRBV7-2 to TRBJ1-2, with D possibly TRBD1 on 6 matching bases. CDR1 and CDR2 (germline): SGHTA, FQGNSA. Trimming removed 5 bases from V and 4 bases from J, with 17 bases in between. This CDR3 contains 15 residues. CDR3 loop: CASSPSDSRVYGYTF. The CDR3 DNA reads as TGTGCCAGCAGCCCTTCGGACAGCCGTGTCTATGGCTACACCTTC.

J is TRBJ1-6 and V is TRBV7-2; TRBD1 agrees at 7 bases. Germline trimming cut 2 bases from V and 7 bases from J; bases unmatched to any gene: 2. The CDR3 spans 14 residues. The germline V gene has CDR1 SGHTA and CDR2 FQGNSA. DNA for the CDR3: TGTGCCAGCAGCTTAACAGGGGAGAATTCACCCCTCCACTTT. Translated, it gives CASSLTGENSPLHF.

This sequence joins TRBV15 and TRBJ1-4; D might be TRBD1 (5 bases). The CDR3 consists of 16 residues. V was clipped by 0 bases and J by 8 bases, with 16 bases between them. Per the germline V gene, CDR1 is LNHNV and CDR2 is YYDKDF (reference sequence). The CDR3 loop is CATSRDRRSQGEKLFF. The CDR3 nucleotides read TGTGCCACCAGCAGAGATCGACGGAGCCAGGGAGAAAAACTGTTTTTT.

The sample holds a few counts of this clone. The V and J genes are TRBV19 and TRBJ1-5, with 7 bases fitting TRBD1. The CDR3 has 13 amino acids. The ends lost 5 bases at V and 9 bases at J; junction bases unmatched: 7. The germline V gene has CDR1 LNHDA and CDR2 SQIVND (reference sequence). CDR3 nucleotides: TGTGCCAGTAGTCCGGGACAGCTCCTGCCCCAGCATTTT. This gives the protein CASSPGQLLPQHF.

V and J are TRBV6-6 and TRBJ2-5, with D possibly TRBD1 on 5 matching bases. The CDR3 extends over 14 amino acids. V lost 7 bases and J lost 5, with 17 bases in between. CDR1 MNHNY and CDR2 SVGAGI come from the germline V gene (reference sequence). Here the CDR3 reads CASTKPRERETQYF. CDR3 in DNA: TGTGCCAGCACCAAACCCAGGGAACGCGAGACCCAGTACTTC.

The rearrangement joins TRBV6-1 to TRBJ2-6; 9 bases fit TRBD1. V shed 4 bases, J shed 2 bases, and the junction held 3 bases outside the gene matches. Germline V gene lookup returns CDR1 MNHNS and CDR2 SASEGT. The CDR3 has 16 amino acids. The DNA of the CDR3 is TGTGCCAGCAGTGCGACAGGGGGGACTGGGGCCAACGTCCTGACTTTC. Its translation is CASSATGGTGANVLTF.

The chain recombines TRBV6-5 with TRBJ2-7, with a tentative D call TRBD2 (6 bases). Per the germline V gene, CDR1 is MNHEY and CDR2 is SVGAGI. There are 12 residues in the CDR3. V lost 8 bases to trimming and J lost 5 bases, with 13 bases between them. This CDR3 is CASLGGHDEQYF. CDR3 DNA sequence: TGTGCCAGCCTTGGAGGGCACGACGAGCAGTACTTC.

This clone was seen a few times. The rearrangement links TRBV28 to TRBJ2-3, with 9 nucleotides matching TRBD2. The CDR3 totals 15 residues. Looked up from germline, CDR1 is MDHEN and CDR2 is SYDVKM. Losses at the gene ends were 8 bases for V and 8 bases for J; bases not matched to a gene: 14. The CDR3 DNA reads TGTGCCAGCCAACCCCTGGCGGGAGGGGCTGCTACGCAGTATTTT. It encodes CASQPLAGGAATQYF.

This chain connects TRBV7-2 to TRBJ2-5, with D uncertain. The germline CDR1 and CDR2 sequences are SGHTA and FQGNSA. CDR3 length equals 14 residues. V lost 4 bases and J 5 bases, leaving 14 bases between the germline ends. In DNA, the CDR3 is TGTGCCAGCAGCTCAACCCCTAGTTGGGAGACCCAGTACTTC. Protein: CASSSTPSWETQYF. Supplemented by reference TRBV7-2 and TRBJ2-5, the full variable domain reads GAGVSQSPSNKVTEKGKDVELRCDPISGHTALYWYRQSLGQGLEFLIYFQGNSAPDKSGLPSDRFSAERTGGSVSTLTIQRTQQEDSAVYLCASSSTPSWETQYFGPGTRLLVL.

In its sample, this clone was seen a few times. This chain links TRBV7-9 with TRBJ2-7, with TRBD1 identical over 10 bases. V lost 3 bases, J lost 7 bases, and 3 bases stayed unmatched. The CDR3 extends over 13 amino acids. Germline V gene data show CDR1 as SEHNR and CDR2 as FQNEAQ (reference sequence). This CDR3 is CASSLTGGSEQYF. The CDR3 DNA reads TGTGCCAGCAGCTTGACAGGGGGCAGTGAGCAGTACTTC.

J is TRBJ2-1 and V is TRBV6-5; D is perhaps TRBD2 (5 bases). From germline, CDR1 is MNHEY and CDR2 SVGAGI. V was shortened by 7 bases and J by 0 bases, with 13 bases between the two germline ends. The CDR3 has 15 residues. CDR3 region: CASMRTSSSYNEQFF. The CDR3 DNA is TGTGCCAGCATGAGGACTTCCAGCTCCTACAATGAGCAGTTCTTC.

Only a few counts were recorded for this clone. V gene TRBV6-5 combines with J gene TRBJ2-2, with D possibly matching TRBD1 (5 bases). V was pared by 2 bases and J by 5 bases, with 15 bases between. This CDR3 contains 16 residues. Germline loops: CDR1 MNHEY, CDR2 SVGAGI. The CDR3, as DNA: TGTGCCAGCAGTTACGGTATAGGGGTCTGGACCGGGGAGCTGTTTTTT. This codes for CASSYGIGVWTGELFF.

This clone was detected only a few times. The rearrangement links TRBV11-2 to TRBJ2-6, with D hard to call. In germline, CDR1 is SGHAT, CDR2 FQNNGV. Trimming removed 7 bases from V and 6 bases from J, with 16 bases in between. This CDR3 contains 15 residues. In DNA, the CDR3 is TGTGCCAGCACCCACGACTTAGCTGAGGCCAACGTCCTGACTTTC. It is translated as CASTHDLAEANVLTF.